The 16 T cell receptor beta chains below were found in one sample sequenced in a study of blood T cells in healthy people across ages (dated by TCRdb to the mid-2010s). Library prep was done by 5' RACE. The sequencer was an Illumina HiSeq 2500. A second PCR of about 7 to 12 cycles was run with a J-beta primer mix and a sample-barcoded 5' primer. Using fastp at Q25 and MiXCR, TCRdb reprocessed the public reads and kept productive beta chains. Rows with a matching CDR3 protein are joined into one entry that keeps the most common DNA and genes. In all, the sample holds 1.5 million to 2 million distinct CDR3 sequences, and 49% of those were seen once. The ten biggest clones cover around 2.1% of the sample. The sample consisted of blood. The receptors originated from a woman between 35 and 50 years old in good health.

This clonotype was seen a handful of times. The chain recombines TRBV6-6 with TRBJ2-1, with TRBD1 matching 8 bases. CDR1 is MNHNY and CDR2 is SVGAGI in the germline V gene (reference sequence). This CDR3 contains 16 residues. Trimming removed 8 bases from V and 1 base from J; junction bases left unmatched: 10. DNA for the CDR3: TGTGCCAGCTTCAGAACCCGACAGGGGTCCTACAATGAGCAGTTCTTC. It codes for CASFRTRQGSYNEQFF.

The rearrangement links TRBV5-8 to TRBJ1-1, with TRBD1 as a possible D gene (6 bases). The CDR3 runs to 14 residues. The germline V gene encodes CDR1 SGHTS and CDR2 YDEGEE. V lost 2 bases to trimming and J lost 4 bases, with 12 bases between them. CDR3 in DNA: TGTGCCAGCAGCTTAGGTCGGGGGCGCACTGAAGCTTTCTTT. Translating gives CASSLGRGRTEAFF.

This chain joins TRBV7-9 and TRBJ2-7; D remains unclear. This CDR3 has 13 amino acids. V dropped 5 bases and J dropped 7 bases, with 15 bases sitting between them. Germline V gives CDR1 SEHNR, CDR2 FQNEAQ (reference sequence). The CDR3, as DNA: TGTGCCAGCAGCCCCGCCAGAGAGTGGGAGCAGTACTTC. Its protein product is CASSPAREWEQYF.

The V call is TRBV20-1, the J call TRBJ1-2; 8 bases agree with TRBD1. Trimming cost V 4 bases and J 7 bases; bases outside gene matches: 5. This CDR3 contains 12 residues. From germline, CDR1 is DFQATT and CDR2 SNEGSKA (reference sequence). As DNA, the CDR3 is TGCAGTGCTATTGGACAGGGTTTTGGCTACACCTTC. Protein: CSAIGQGFGYTF.

The J gene is TRBJ2-3, the V gene TRBV20-1; possible D gene TRBD2, 6 bases. Germline CDR1 is DFQATT and CDR2 is SNEGSKA (reference sequence). CDR3 length: 17 amino acids. The V gene lost 3 bases and the J gene lost 0 bases, with 19 bases spanning the gap. CDR3 nucleotide sequence: TGCAGTGCTAGCCCACCGCTGGTAGCGGCTAGCACAGATACGCAGTATTTT. Protein product: CSASPPLVAASTDTQYF.

This sequence joins TRBV28 and TRBJ2-5; the D gene is possibly TRBD2 (5 bases). The J call could be wrong; TRBJ2-7 is a better fit for the DNA end. The CDR3 has 16 residues. Germline V gene sequence: CDR1 MDHEN, CDR2 SYDVKM. CDR3 sequence (DNA): TGTGCCAGCAGTCCGCTCCAGGACGGGAAATCCTACGAGCAGTACTTC. It encodes CASSPLQDGKSYEQYF.

J is TRBJ2-1 and V is TRBV7-9, with 7 bases aligning to TRBD1. The CDR3 is 15 residues long. The germline CDR1 and CDR2 sequences are SEHNR and FQNEAQ (reference sequence). V shed 5 bases, J shed 2 bases, and the junction held 6 bases outside the gene matches. CDR3 sequence: CASSPQGLTYNEQFF. CDR3 DNA sequence: TGTGCCAGCAGCCCACAGGGGCTAACCTACAATGAGCAGTTCTTC.

This chain uses TRBV18 with TRBJ2-4; unclear D gene. V lost 2 bases to trimming and J lost 7 bases, with 9 bases between them. The CDR3 contains 13 residues. Germline CDR1 is KGHSH and CDR2 is LQKENI. In DNA form, the CDR3 reads TGTGCCAGCTCACCAACAGACGGGAACATTCAGTACTTC. Its protein is CASSPTDGNIQYF.

The chain carries TRBV2 and TRBJ1-5; 7 positions agree with TRBD1. J gave up 5 bases and V 4 bases, and 5 bases lay outside the gene matches. This CDR3 region has 14 residues. Germline assignment: CDR1 SNHLY and CDR2 FYNNEI. The CDR3 loop reads CASSGGRGDQPQHF. The CDR3 DNA reads as TGTGCCAGCAGTGGGGGCAGGGGGGATCAGCCCCAGCATTTT. The full variable domain, rest sourced from reference TRBV2 and TRBJ1-5, is EPEVTQTPSHQVTQMGQEVILRCVPISNHLYFYWYRQILGQKVEFLVSFYNNEISEKSEIFDDQFSVERPDGSNFTLKIRSTKLEDSAMYFCASSGGRGDQPQHFGDGTRLSIL.

CDR3 region: CASSRKPDTQYF. The DNA of the CDR3 is TGTGCCAGCAGCCGGAAGCCGGATACGCAGTATTTT. The rearrangement links TRBV12-3 or TRBV12-4 to TRBJ2-3; the D is unclear. The ends were cut back, 6 bases at V and 6 bases at J, with 10 bases in the middle. This CDR3 spans 12 amino acids.

The rearrangement uses TRBV28 and TRBJ1-1; 8 nucleotides agree with TRBD1. Germline-derived CDR1 and CDR2 are MDHEN and SYDVKM. There are 13 residues in the CDR3. The trim removed 6 bases at V and 11 bases at J, leaving 11 bases unmatched. CDR3 sequence: CASRGQVEGRAFF. The CDR3, as DNA: TGTGCCAGCAGGGGACAGGTTGAGGGAAGGGCTTTCTTT.

This chain joins TRBV7-9 and TRBJ1-6; TRBD1 matches 8 bases. The CDR3 runs 14 residues. Germline V gene data show CDR1 as SEHNR and CDR2 as FQNEAQ (reference sequence). The trim removed 6 bases at V and 10 bases at J, leaving 8 bases unmatched. The CDR3 DNA reads as TGTGCCAGCAGTCCGGACAGGGCCACGTCACCCCTCCACTTT. It yields the protein CASSPDRATSPLHF.

This clonotype showed up just a few times. V usage is TRBV6-5 and J usage is TRBJ2-5; 8 nucleotides align to TRBD1. The CDR3 contains 15 residues. CDR1 and CDR2 (germline): MNHEY, SVGAGI. Trimming cost V 0 bases and J 5 bases; bases outside gene matches: 5. DNA of the CDR3: TGTGCCAGCAGTTACTCGAGGACAGGGACGGAGACCCAGTACTTC. Residues: CASSYSRTGTETQYF.

This rearrangement joins TRBV29-1 to TRBJ2-5; D ambiguous. The J call may be wrong; the DNA end is better matched by TRBJ2-7. The germline V gene has CDR1 SQVTM and CDR2 ANQGSEA. This CDR3 has 13 amino acids. CDR3: CSVEWYESIEQYF. Written as DNA, the CDR3 is TGCAGCGTTGAATGGTATGAAAGCATCGAGCAGTACTTC.

V usage is TRBV6-2 or TRBV6-3 and J usage is TRBJ2-7, with 10 bases identical to TRBD1. The J segment lost 5 bases and the V segment lost 6 bases, leaving 10 bases of the junction unmatched. The CDR3 has 15 amino acids. Germline CDR1 and CDR2: MNHEY and SVGEGT. Here the CDR3 reads CASRLAGTGVHEQYF. The CDR3 bases are TGTGCCAGCAGATTAGCCGGGACAGGGGTGCACGAGCAGTACTTC.

This chain links TRBV6-2 or TRBV6-3 with TRBJ1-1; no firm D call. Trimming took off 0 bases at V and 1 base at J, with 9 bases between the two ends. CDR1 and CDR2 from the germline V gene are MNHEY and SVGEGT. The CDR3 runs to 15 residues. CDR3 sequence reads: CASSYSEGGNTEAFF. DNA of the CDR3: TGTGCCAGCAGTTACTCTGAGGGAGGGAACACTGAAGCTTTCTTT.